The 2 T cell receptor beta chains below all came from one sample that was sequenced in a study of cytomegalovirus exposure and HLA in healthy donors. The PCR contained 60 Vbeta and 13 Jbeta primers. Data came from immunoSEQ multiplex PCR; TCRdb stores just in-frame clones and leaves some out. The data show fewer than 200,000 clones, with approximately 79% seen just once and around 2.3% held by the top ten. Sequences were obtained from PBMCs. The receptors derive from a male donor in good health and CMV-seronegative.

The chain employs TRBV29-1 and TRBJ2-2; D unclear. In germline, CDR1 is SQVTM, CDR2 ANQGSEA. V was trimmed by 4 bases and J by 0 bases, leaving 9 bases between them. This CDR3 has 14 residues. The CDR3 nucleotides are TGCAGCGTTGCCCACAGCACGAACACCGGGGAGCTGTTTTTT. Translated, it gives CSVAHSTNTGELFF.

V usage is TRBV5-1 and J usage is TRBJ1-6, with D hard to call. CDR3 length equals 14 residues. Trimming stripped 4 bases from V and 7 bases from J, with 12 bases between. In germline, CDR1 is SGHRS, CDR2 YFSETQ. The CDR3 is CASSRELGNSPLHF. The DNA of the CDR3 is TGCGCCAGCAGCAGGGAGTTGGGCAATTCACCCCTCCACTTT.